This T cell receptor beta chain was profiled in a study of blood T cell repertoires in COVID-19. Study at large: The United States, Italy and Spain provided the acute and convalescent COVID-19 samples. Nucleic acid was either cDNA or gDNA, and it came from T cells, B-cell-depleted T cells, or PBMCs.

This clone was counted a single time. Source study methods: Quantification of nucleated cells was approximated via reference gene primer amplification. Profiled with immunoSEQ multiplex PCR; TCRdb holds only in-frame clones, not every one. V and J calls and clone size are those listed in that table; D and trimming were worked out from the DNA. In the table there are roughly 200,000 clones, roughly 87% of which are singletons. J was trimmed by 7 bases and V by 1 base; bases with no gene match: 7. The CDR3 totals 14 residues. CDR1 and CDR2 from the germline V gene are LGHDT and YNNKEL (reference sequence).

The source is a man between 60 and 75 years old with active or convalescent COVID-19. The source material was peripheral blood. The gene calls are TRBV3-1 (or the pseudogene TRBV3-2) and TRBJ2-7; 7 bases align to TRBD1. CDR3 DNA sequence: TGTGCCAGCAGCCAAGGGCGACAGGGCCAGGAGCAGTACTTC. This translates into CASSQGRQGQEQYF.